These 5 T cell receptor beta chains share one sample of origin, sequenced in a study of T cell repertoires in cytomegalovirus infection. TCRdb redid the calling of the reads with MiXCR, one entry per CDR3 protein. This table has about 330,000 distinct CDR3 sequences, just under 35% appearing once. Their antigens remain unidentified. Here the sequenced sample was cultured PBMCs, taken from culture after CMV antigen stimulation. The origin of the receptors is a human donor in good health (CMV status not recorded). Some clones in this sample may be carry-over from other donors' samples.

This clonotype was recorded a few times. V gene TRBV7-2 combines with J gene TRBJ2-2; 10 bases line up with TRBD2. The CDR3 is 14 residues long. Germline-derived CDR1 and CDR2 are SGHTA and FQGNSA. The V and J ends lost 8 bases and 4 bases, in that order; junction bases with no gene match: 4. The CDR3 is CASLAGAGTGELFF. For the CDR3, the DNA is TGTGCCAGCCTAGCGGGAGCAGGCACCGGGGAGCTGTTTTTT. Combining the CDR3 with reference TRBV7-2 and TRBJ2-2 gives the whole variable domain GAGVSQSPSNKVTEKGKDVELRCDPISGHTALYWYRQSLGQGLEFLIYFQGNSAPDKSGLPSDRFSAERTGGSVSTLTIQRTQQEDSAVYLCASLAGAGTGELFFGEGSRLTVL.

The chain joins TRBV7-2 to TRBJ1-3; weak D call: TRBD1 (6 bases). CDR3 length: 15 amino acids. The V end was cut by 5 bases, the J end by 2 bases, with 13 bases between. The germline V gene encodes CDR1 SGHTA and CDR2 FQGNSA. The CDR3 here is CASSATGDPGNTIYF. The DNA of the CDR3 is TGTGCCAGCAGCGCGACAGGAGATCCTGGAAACACCATATATTTT.

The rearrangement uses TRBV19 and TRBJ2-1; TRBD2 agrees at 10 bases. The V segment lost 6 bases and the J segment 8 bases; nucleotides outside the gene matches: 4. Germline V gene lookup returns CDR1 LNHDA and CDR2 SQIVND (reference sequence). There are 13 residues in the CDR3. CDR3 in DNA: TGTGCCAGTAGGGGACTAGCGAGGGATGAGCAGTTCTTC. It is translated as CASRGLARDEQFF.

The DNA for the CDR3 is TGTGCCAGCAGGAACGGGGGGAACACTGAAGCTTTCTTT. Encoded protein: CASRNGGNTEAFF. This sequence joins TRBV6-2 or TRBV6-3 and TRBJ1-1; D perhaps matches TRBD1 (5 bases). The CDR3 length is 13 residues. Germline V gene sequence: CDR1 MNHEY, CDR2 SVGEGT. V was trimmed by 6 bases and J by 1 base, leaving 9 bases between them.

Here the CDR3 reads CAISRGERTLLNYGYTF. The DNA of the CDR3 is TGTGCCATCAGTAGGGGAGAGCGTACACTTTTAAACTATGGCTACACCTTC. The V call is TRBV10-3, the J call TRBJ1-2, with D possibly matching TRBD1 (5 bases). The CDR3 extends over 17 amino acids. Germline CDR1 reads ENHRY; CDR2 reads SYGVKD. Trimming took 5 bases from V and 2 from J, leaving 21 bases between them.